The rows below give T cell receptor beta chains drawn from one sample of a study of T cell changes during pregnancy in multiple sclerosis. TCRdb keeps only in-frame clones here, not all; method: immunoSEQ multiplex PCR. The sample holds about 79,000 clones, approximately 92% seen once. The starting material was peripheral blood, obtained in the second trimester of pregnancy. These TCRs come from a female donor in good health, enrolled as a control in a pregnancy study. Each CDR3 is given with its conserved first and last residue. Fields, in order: J gene, D gene, V gene, clone size, CDR3 DNA, CDR3 protein. D genes are given only for firm matches. Clone sizes are given selectively: once, few, many, or a class where the clone is expanded.

J: TRBJ2-4; D: TRBD2; V: TRBV18; size: -; DNA: TGTGCCACCTCTAGCGGGGGGGAAAACATTCAGTACTTC; CDR3: CATSSGGENIQYF
J: TRBJ2-6; D: -; V: TRBV2; size: few; DNA: TGTGCCAGCAGTGAAAAAGGAGGAACCGGGGCCAACGTCCTGACTTTC; CDR3: CASSEKGGTGANVLTF
J: TRBJ1-6; D: TRBD1; V: TRBV18; size: -; DNA: TGTGCCAGCTCACCAGCGGGACAGGGGATCAATTCACCCCTCCACTTT; CDR3: CASSPAGQGINSPLHF
J: TRBJ1-2; D: -; V: TRBV10-3; size: -; DNA: TGTGCCATCTCCCGCCCCGGGACTCCCTATGGCTACACCTTC; CDR3: CAISRPGTPYGYTF
J: TRBJ2-7; D: -; V: TRBV7-3; size: -; DNA: TGTGCCAGCAGCCCCCGGGGTCCAACCGACTACGAGCAGTACTTC; CDR3: CASSPRGPTDYEQYF
J: TRBJ2-5; D: -; V: TRBV7-8; size: -; DNA: TGTGCCAGCAGGGGCCGGTCCGAAGAGACCCAGTACTTC; CDR3: CASRGRSEETQYF
J: TRBJ2-7; D: TRBD1; V: TRBV29-1; size: -; DNA: TGCAGCGTTGGGACAGGCGACCGCTACGAGCAGTACTTC; CDR3: CSVGTGDRYEQYF
J: TRBJ1-5; D: TRBD1; V: TRBV7-9; size: -; DNA: TGTGCCAGCAGCTTAGCCATTGGGACAGGGAGCAATCAGCCCCAGCATTTT; CDR3: CASSLAIGTGSNQPQHF
J: TRBJ2-3; D: TRBD1; V: TRBV6-6; size: -; DNA: TGTGCCAGCCGTCGACAGGGTACTAGCACAGATACGCAGTATTTT; CDR3: CASRRQGTSTDTQYF
J: TRBJ2-7; D: -; V: TRBV11-2; size: -; DNA: TGTGCCAGCAGCTCCTCCCAGGGCTACGAGCAGTACTTC; CDR3: CASSSSQGYEQYF
J: TRBJ1-2; D: TRBD1; V: TRBV5-8; size: -; DNA: TGTGCCAGCAGCCTGGACAGGGCCTATGGCTACACCTTC; CDR3: CASSLDRAYGYTF
J: TRBJ1-1; D: -; V: TRBV7-2; size: -; DNA: TGTGCCAGCAGCTTTAATCCGGGACTTACTGAAGCTTTCTTT; CDR3: CASSFNPGLTEAFF
J: TRBJ1-3; D: TRBD1; V: TRBV4-1; size: few; DNA: TGCGCCAGCAGCCAAGATAGGGGGCACACCATATATTTT; CDR3: CASSQDRGHTIYF
J: TRBJ2-5; D: -; V: TRBV6-5; size: -; DNA: TGTGCCAGCAGCCGTAGACAACTCCAAGAGACCCAGTACTTC; CDR3: CASSRRQLQETQYF
J: TRBJ2-7; D: TRBD1; V: TRBV30; size: -; DNA: TGTGCCTGGAGTGTCCCAGGGGGTGTTGGCGAGCAGTACTTC; CDR3: CAWSVPGGVGEQYF
J: TRBJ1-3; D: -; V: TRBV14; size: -; DNA: TGTGCCAGCAGCCAAGTGAGGCGAACTGGAAACACCATATATTTT; CDR3: CASSQVRRTGNTIYF
J: TRBJ2-7; D: TRBD1; V: TRBV30; size: -; DNA: TGTGCCTGGAGTGAGGGCAGGGGGTCCTACGAGCAGTACTTC; CDR3: CAWSEGRGSYEQYF
J: TRBJ2-1; D: -; V: TRBV2; size: -; DNA: TGTGCCAGCACCCCCGGCCCGGGCTCCTACAATGAGCAGTTCTTC; CDR3: CASTPGPGSYNEQFF
J: TRBJ1-2; D: -; V: TRBV19; size: -; DNA: TGTGCCAGTATAGCGACCGGAGACTATGGCTACACCTTC; CDR3: CASIATGDYGYTF
J: TRBJ2-5; D: TRBD2; V: TRBV7-7; size: -; DNA: TGTGCCAGCAGCTTGGGGACTAGCGGGGCCCAAGAGACCCAGTACTTC; CDR3: CASSLGTSGAQETQYF
J: TRBJ1-6; D: -; V: TRBV2; size: -; DNA: TGTGCCAGCAGTGAAGCGGTGGGAGGGTCAGGTTCACCCCTCCACTTT; CDR3: CASSEAVGGSGSPLHF
J: TRBJ1-1; D: -; V: TRBV19; size: -; DNA: TGTGCCAGTAGATGGGGCAGACGCACTGAAGCTTTCTTT; CDR3: CASRWGRRTEAFF